This T cell receptor (beta chain) was sequenced during a study of blood T cell repertoires in COVID-19. Germline CDR1 reads SQVTM; CDR2 reads ANQGSEA. The trim removed 0 bases at V and 4 bases at J, leaving 10 bases unmatched. The CDR3 covers 16 residues. TCRdb keeps only in-frame clones here, not all; method: immunoSEQ multiplex PCR. Of about 220,000 clones in the sample, around 81% were seen once. The rearrangement links TRBV29-1 to TRBJ2-7, with 9 bases aligning to TRBD1. This clonotype was sampled from an older woman with acute or convalescent COVID-19. The material sequenced was peripheral blood. CDR3 nucleotides: TGCAGCGTTGAAGATCTTGGACAGGGGATCGGGTACGAGCAGTACTTC. It yields the protein CSVEDLGQGIGYEQYF.